The 19 T cell receptor beta chains given below trace back to one sample, sequenced in a study of cytomegalovirus exposure and HLA in healthy donors. Primers: 60 Vbeta forward and 13 Jbeta reverse. This table comes from immunoSEQ multiplex PCR, and its TCRdb copy is limited to in-frame clones, with some not included. Of roughly 140,000 clones in the sample, under 75% were seen once. The source material was PBMCs. These receptors originate from a woman in her sixties in good health and CMV-seropositive.

The J gene is TRBJ2-5, the V gene TRBV7-2, with 9 bases fitting TRBD1. V shed 8 bases, J shed 7 bases, and the junction held 11 bases outside the gene matches. Germline lookup yields CDR1 SGHTA and CDR2 FQGNSA. CDR3 length: 14 residues. CDR3 loop: CASATMTGGSTQYF. In DNA, the CDR3 is TGTGCCAGCGCTACTATGACAGGGGGGTCGACCCAGTACTTC.

This clone was picked up a small number of times. The chain carries TRBV6-5 and TRBJ1-2; 8 bases agree with TRBD1. V gave up 4 bases and J gave up 4 bases; unmatched junction bases: 2. The CDR3 covers 13 residues. The germline V gene has CDR1 MNHEY and CDR2 SVGAGI. CDR3 sequence (DNA): TGTGCCAGCAGTTCCGGACAGGGCTATGGCTACACCTTC. As protein: CASSSGQGYGYTF.

The genes are TRBV5-1 and TRBJ2-7; D possibly corresponds to TRBD1 (5 bases). This CDR3 comprises 13 residues. Germline lookup yields CDR1 SGHRS and CDR2 YFSETQ. V shed 0 bases and J shed 1 base, with 5 bases lying between them. CDR3 region: CASSLEGSYEQYF. The CDR3 bases are TGCGCCAGCAGCTTGGAGGGGTCCTACGAGCAGTACTTC.

This rearrangement joins TRBV2 to TRBJ2-3, with D tentatively TRBD2 (5 bases). The germline V gene encodes CDR1 SNHLY and CDR2 FYNNEI. The CDR3 is made up of 11 amino acids. Trimming stripped 6 bases from V and 5 bases from J, with 6 bases between. The CDR3 region has the DNA TGTGCCAGCAGAGAGGGAGATACGCAGTATTTT. Encoded protein: CASREGDTQYF.

This clone was observed a single time. The chain has TRBV7-3 and TRBJ2-2; D is perhaps TRBD2 (6 bases). CDR1 and CDR2 from the germline V gene are SGHTA and FQGTGA. The CDR3 is made up of 13 amino acids. Trimming shortened V by 4 bases and J by 4 bases, and 7 bases separated the two germline ends. CDR3 sequence (DNA): TGTGCCAGCAGCTGGGACTCCACCGGGGAGCTGTTTTTT. Amino acid sequence: CASSWDSTGELFF. Filled out from reference TRBV7-3 and TRBJ2-2, the complete variable domain reads GAGVSQTPSNKVTEKGKYVELRCDPISGHTALYWYRQSLGQGPEFLIYFQGTGAADDSGLPNDRFFAVRPEGSVSTLKIQRTERGDSAVYLCASSWDSTGELFFGEGSRLTVL.

In regard to this clone: A junction end diverges from the germline sequence, so it may reflect a read error. The chain links TRBV7-9 to TRBJ1-4; no clear D gene. Germline values: CDR1 SEHNR, CDR2 FQNEAQ (reference sequence). The CDR3 loop spans 12 amino acids. CDR3 DNA sequence: TGTTCCAGCAGCTTTGTTAGCGGCGGACTGTTTTTT. Encoded protein: CSSSFVSGGLFF.

J is TRBJ1-1 and V is TRBV11-3; D gene unclear. CDR1 is SGHNT, CDR2 YENEEA, per germline. This CDR3 is 13 amino acids long. Trimming shortened V by 3 bases and J by 6 bases, and 11 bases separated the two germline ends. CDR3 coding DNA: TGTGCCAGCAGCTTTACCCTGGGCGCTGAAGCTTTCTTT. It yields the protein CASSFTLGAEAFF.

The chain recombines TRBV7-6 with TRBJ2-1; 8 bases are a match to TRBD2. V gave up 5 bases and J gave up 0 bases; unmatched junction bases: 6. CDR3 length equals 16 residues. The germline V gene has CDR1 SGHVS and CDR2 FNYEAQ. CDR3 sequence (DNA): TGTGCCAGCAGCGGATATAGCGGGATCTCCTACAATGAGCAGTTCTTC. This codes for CASSGYSGISYNEQFF.

In its sample, this clone was seen a few times. The V gene is TRBV14, the J gene TRBJ2-1; TRBD1 matches 8 bases. CDR1 and CDR2 (germline): SGHDN, FVKESK. J lost 9 bases, V lost 1 base, and 11 bases had no gene match. The CDR3 is 16 residues long. CDR3 in amino acids: CASSQVLGQGATEQFF. DNA of the CDR3: TGTGCCAGCAGCCAAGTCCTAGGACAGGGAGCGACTGAGCAGTTCTTC.

V gene TRBV27 combines with J gene TRBJ2-4, with 8 nucleotides matching TRBD2. CDR1 is MNHEY, CDR2 SMNVEV, per germline (reference sequence). V shed 8 bases, J shed 9 bases, and the junction held 9 bases outside the gene matches. The CDR3 is 13 amino acids. CDR3 DNA: TGTGCCAGCGGGTCAGCGGGAGCCCCCATTCAGTACTTC. It is translated as CASGSAGAPIQYF.

A word on this clone: One junction end does not reproduce the germline sequence, and a read error may be involved. V and J are TRBV6-4 and TRBJ2-3, with a tentative D call TRBD2 (6 bases). Germline CDR1 MRHNA, CDR2 SNTAGT. This CDR3 has 16 residues. The CDR3 bases are TGTGCCAGCAGTGTTTCCCCGGGAGTGAGCACAGATACGCATTATTTT. As protein: CASSVSPGVSTDTHYF.

The J gene is TRBJ2-1, the V gene TRBV27; the match to TRBD2 covers 7 bases. Trimming at V came to 7 bases and at J to 4 bases, leaving 13 bases not matched to a gene. Germline V CDR1 and CDR2: MNHEY, SMNVEV (reference sequence). This CDR3 is built from 16 residues. The CDR3 coding sequence is TGTGCCAGCACCCCGGGGGGAGACATCCAGTACAATGAGCAGTTCTTC. This codes for CASTPGGDIQYNEQFF.

The CDR3 region is CASSLIQGPQETQYF. The CDR3 DNA reads as TGCGCCAGCAGCTTGATACAGGGACCTCAAGAGACCCAGTACTTC. This chain connects TRBV5-1 to TRBJ2-5; maybe TRBD1 (6 bases). CDR1 and CDR2 from the germline V gene are SGHRS and YFSETQ. Deletions cut 1 base from V and 2 bases from J, with 12 bases between. CDR3 length equals 15 residues.

The genes are TRBV28 and TRBJ2-3; TRBD2 matches 14 bases. The trim removed 4 bases at V and 8 bases at J, leaving 8 bases unmatched. The CDR3 has 16 amino acids. Per germline, CDR1 MDHEN and CDR2 SYDVKM. CDR3 protein: CASSSPGLAGGGTQYF. CDR3 in DNA: TGTGCCAGCAGTTCTCCCGGACTAGCGGGAGGAGGTACGCAGTATTTT.

In this sample, this clone turned up a few times. This chain links TRBV4-1 with TRBJ1-1, with 7 positions matching TRBD1. This CDR3 contains 16 residues. V was clipped by 1 base and J by 2 bases; unmatched bases: 7. Germline loops: CDR1 MGHRA, CDR2 YSYEKL. The CDR3, as DNA: TGCGCCAGCAGCCAAGCGCATCGACAGGGCAACACTGAAGCTTTCTTT. Translated: CASSQAHRQGNTEAFF.

The CDR3 DNA reads as TGTGCCAGCAGCACTAAAAGGAGAAAGAATAGCAATCAGCCCCAGCATTTT. As protein: CASSTKRRKNSNQPQHF. V usage is TRBV21-1 and J usage is TRBJ1-5. TRBV21-1 is an annotated pseudogene. The CDR3 spans 17 residues.

V gene TRBV7-2 combines with J gene TRBJ2-3, with 8 bases matching TRBD2. From germline, CDR1 is SGHTA and CDR2 FQGNSA. After removal of 1 base from V and 4 bases from J, the junction contained 1 base not matched to a gene. The CDR3 length is 14 residues. The DNA of the CDR3 is TGTGCCAGCAGCTTAGTAGCGGGGTCAGATACGCAGTATTTT. It translates to CASSLVAGSDTQYF.

The CDR3 is CASSATGSGTSGSKLNEQFF. The CDR3 DNA follows: TGTGCCAGCAGCGCTACAGGTTCTGGGACTAGCGGGAGTAAATTGAATGAGCAGTTCTTC. The V call is TRBV9, the J call TRBJ2-1; 14 nucleotides line up with TRBD2. V trimming: 3 bases; J trimming: 7 bases; junction bases outside the gene matches: 18. Germline CDR1 and CDR2: SGDLS and YYNGEE. The length of the CDR3 is 20 residues.

This rearrangement joins TRBV27 to TRBJ1-1; possibly TRBD1 for D (5 bases). Looked up from germline, CDR1 is MNHEY and CDR2 is SMNVEV (reference sequence). The CDR3 has 14 amino acids. The V and J ends lost 3 bases and 4 bases respectively, with 12 bases between them. This CDR3 is CASSFRQRGTEAFF. The CDR3 bases are TGTGCCAGCAGTTTTCGACAGAGAGGCACTGAAGCTTTCTTT.